The sample holds many counts of the clone carrying this TCR beta chain. Its matching antigen is unknown. MiXCR, applied by TCRdb to the 5' RACE reads, yields one record per CDR3 protein. The sample holds about 1.7 million distinct CDR3 sequences, less than 40% seen once. This sample was taken from a study of identical twins. Overall study results and limits: Models came in too low on out-of-frame TCR alpha sharing in monozygotic twins.

The trim removed 4 bases at V and 4 bases at J, leaving 0 bases unmatched. The CDR3 runs to 14 residues. The receptor was isolated from a newborn girl in good health. The V and J genes are TRBV12-3 or TRBV12-4 and TRBJ2-3; 12 nucleotides match TRBD2. Specimen: cord blood. CDR3 sequence (DNA): TGTGCCAGCAGTTGGACTAGCGGGGCAGATACGCAGTATTTT. Translation: CASSWTSGADTQYF.